This T cell receptor (beta chain) was found in a study of neoadjuvant anti-PD-1 for oral cavity cancer (dated by TCRdb to the early 2020s). For context, the study as a whole: Patients mostly received three to four biweekly doses of nivolumab at 3 mg/kg before curative-intent surgical resection. For patients who did not progress, a fourth nivolumab dose was given around day 43, followed by definitive surgical resection on days 50-56. Under RECIST 1.1, patients with complete response, partial response or stable disease were classed as responders, and patients with progression were classed as non-responders. There were approximately 12 patients in the parent correlative cohort, and the response rate was less than 40%.

V is clipped by 3 bases and J by 2 bases, and the sequence between their germline boundaries is 7 bases long. CDR1 MNHNS and CDR2 SASEGT are derived from the germline V gene. The CDR3 sequence holds 13 residues, the cysteine and phenylalanine included. The entry retains the CDR3 DNA only, 39 bases that are in frame from base 1. For deep sequencing, PBMC libraries mostly used approximately 500 ng of input genomic DNA, with six replicates for each sample. Following the manufacturer's instructions, the team built TCRbeta libraries using the immunoSEQ hsTCRbeta kit. The finished libraries were brought together in one pool at approximately 3.2 nM, which was then read using an Illumina NovaSeq 6000 S4 flow cell. As for how the authors treated the data: The immunoSEQ Analyzer handled quality control and preprocessing of the raw data. The analysis was restricted to productive rearrangements, with each unique CDR3 amino acid sequence defining a clonotype. Repertoire clonality was estimated as the Gini-Simpson index, which was computed with the R package tcR. Student's t test was used to compare Gini indices, and Pearson correlation was used to assess associations with tumor size change. TCRdb took this table from immuneACCESS and kept in-frame rearrangements with V and J called. Such tables lack part of the clones; where checked against another copy, unresolved V genes explain under half of the gap, and the rest is unexplained. That table gives V, J and clone size, and the DNA gave D and trimming. This sample holds about 9,800 clones; approximately 59% were observed only once. 4% to 5.5% of the sample is held by the ten biggest clonotypes.

With respect to this clone: Its target antigen remains unknown. Per-base quality was not reported, and no clone a single base away is much larger than it.

The time point label on this specimen signifies: after neoadjuvant nivolumab, at surgical resection. The patients had newly diagnosed stage II-IVA oral cavity squamous cell carcinoma and had not received any prior systemic or radiation treatment. The cohort was composed of patients with HPV-negative, locally advanced oral cavity squamous cell carcinoma. No culture maintenance or expansion was done, as the peripheral blood mononuclear cells went straight to analysis. Samples were obtained from a longitudinal correlative study of a single-arm phase II trial of neoadjuvant nivolumab in oral cavity squamous cell carcinoma. Subject-matched pre- and post-treatment PBMCs and tumors from three responders and three non-responders were subjected to genomic DNA-based TCRbeta sequencing. Peripheral blood mononuclear cells were collected before nivolumab treatment and were collected again after treatment, at the time of surgery. The Maxwell RSC DNA from Cells kit was used to isolate genomic DNA from PBMCs.

What the authors observed across the whole study: Higher pretreatment blood Treg/Th17 ratios correlated with higher pretreatment blood TCRbeta clonality and lower post-treatment tumor TCRbeta clonality. After neoadjuvant nivolumab, significantly higher T cell clonality (Gini index) was found within PBMCs in non-responders than in responders. TCR analyses included only a few patients per response group, and the authors called for larger cohorts for validation.

This TCR derives from a person aged 40 to 85 with oral cavity squamous cell carcinoma. The rearrangement combines TRBV6-1 with TRBJ2-5; too little of a D gene remains to name it. Specimen: PBMCs, collected after nivolumab (anti-PD-1) treatment. The CDR3: CASSEVLQETQYF. The sequence in DNA is TGTGCCAGCAGTGAGGTCCTACAAGAGACCCAGTACTTC.